This TCR beta chain comes out of a study of T cell responses to AZD1222 COVID-19 vaccine (dated by TCRdb to the early 2020s). As for the study more broadly: TCR sequencing was performed for fewer than 250 trial participants, of whom about 200 were given two doses of AZD1222 and around 25 were given two doses of MenACWY control vaccine. Enrollment into the trials was organized by age into subgroups of 18-55, 56-69 and 70-plus years, and those subgroups contained about 150, 27 and 61 TCR-sequenced participants, respectively.

The CDR3 regions of human TCRbeta chains were subjected to immunosequencing. The published analysis was carried out like this. TCRs in the repertoires were compared against a reference library of SARS-CoV-2-specific TCRs that had been generated with the MIRA antigen-specificity platform. Breadth was defined as the fraction of unique TCRs that were SARS-CoV-2-associated. Depth was defined as the fraction of total T cells that were SARS-CoV-2-associated. Using the MIRA data, each spike-specific TCR was assigned both to the spike region to which the TCR was reactive and to a CD4 or CD8 class. Log10-transformed breadth and depth values were compared by one-way ANOVA with Sidak's multiple comparisons tests. TCRdb mirrors the immuneACCESS table, restricted to in-frame sequences. Some clones are absent from its copies; in checked studies, under half trace to an unresolved V gene, and the reason for the others is unknown. V and J calls and clone size come straight from that table; D and trimming were deduced from the DNA. A total of 80,000 to 95,000 clones appear in this sample, 88% of them only once. The ten top clones hold roughly 5.1% of the sample.

This clone was picked up one time. The specificity of this receptor is unknown. Within one base of it there is no much larger clone, and no base qualities were kept. The CDR3 runs 15 residues from the cysteine to the phenylalanine. The sequence is cut down to CDR3 DNA, 45 bases in frame from base 1. V is reduced by 5 bases and J by 0 bases, leaving a spacing of 10 bases between them. CDR1 and CDR2 are drawn from the germline V gene: MNHEY, SVGEGT. General findings and caveats noted by the study authors: Spike-specific TCR breadth and depth rose significantly after two AZD1222 doses compared with day 0 and with MenACWY recipients. Nearly half of unique spike-specific TCRs reportedly recognized epitopes outside regions mutated in the B.1.351 and B.1.1.7 variants. The 56-69-year group was small, and its depth increase did not reach significance, likely because of low power. Conclusions about previously exposed vaccinees are limited because only six or seven AZD1222 recipients were SARS-CoV-2 seropositive at baseline. Vaccine-associated CD4 TCRs spanned the whole spike protein, with dominant responses in regions 160-218 and 743-854. Most participants were white British and females outnumbered males, and the authors suggested that clonal diversity may have been underestimated. Because no day 14 peak-response samples were available, repertoires were characterized only after the peak T cell response.

This specimen's time point label, per the study, means: baseline before first vaccination. The treatment or condition label on this specimen signifies: meningococcal conjugate vaccine given as trial control. Vaccinee samples were obtained from the UK trials COV001 and COV002, which included a single-blind randomized controlled phase 2/3 trial of AZD1222 (ChAdOx1 nCoV-19) in healthy adults. For TCRbeta chain sequencing, PBMC samples were collected from trial participants at day 0 and at day 28 after the second dose. The V and J segments used are TRBV6-2 or TRBV6-3 and TRBJ2-2, with the D segment identity uncertain. The sequencing used peripheral blood, collected on day 0 of MenACWY control vaccination. The origin of this receptor is an adult in good health. The DNA sequence is TGTGCCAGCAGTCGGAAGGGAACGAACACCGGGGAGCTGTTTTTT. Protein translation: CASSRKGTNTGELFF.